This is a list of T cell receptor beta chains from one sample in a study of a mutant IDH1 vaccine in newly diagnosed glioma. Measured with immunoSEQ multiplex PCR; TCRdb has only the in-frame clones, and not every one. The table records tens of thousands of clones, around 80% of them present only once. These receptors' antigens are unknown. The specimen was PBMCs, collected from a glioma patient whose treatment included an IDH1 peptide vaccine. These receptors all stem from a man aged 40-50 years with glioma. The CDR3 runs from the conserved cysteine through the conserved F or W. Fields, in order: V gene, D gene, CDR3 protein. A D gene is named only where the DNA matches it firmly.

TRBV18,.,CASSPEGKSPQHF
TRBV7-2,.,CASSGRRADTQYF
TRBV5-1,TRBD2,CASKSAGGPRQETQYF
TRBV7-8,.,CASSLDRTIETQYF
TRBV25-1,.,CASSVSGDTQYF
TRBV5-6,.,CASLPRAGLFYGYTF
TRBV4-1,.,CASSQGIVTYEQYF
TRBV5-1,TRBD1,CASSHGQGNSPLHF
TRBV6-6,.,CASSYNRDEGGEQFF
TRBV27,.,CASRRRSDTDTQYF
TRBV7-9,.,CASSLVGTPTEKLFF
TRBV6-5,TRBD1,CASSSGTGVDTQYF
TRBV19,.,CAIMDSLNTEAFF
TRBV19,.,CASRSSGANVLTF
TRBV7-6,.,CASSPYLTDSYEQYF
TRBV23-1,.,CASSQVPNPYGYTF
TRBV14,.,CASSHRMSAETQYF
TRBV5-1,.,CASSFQTSSYEQYF